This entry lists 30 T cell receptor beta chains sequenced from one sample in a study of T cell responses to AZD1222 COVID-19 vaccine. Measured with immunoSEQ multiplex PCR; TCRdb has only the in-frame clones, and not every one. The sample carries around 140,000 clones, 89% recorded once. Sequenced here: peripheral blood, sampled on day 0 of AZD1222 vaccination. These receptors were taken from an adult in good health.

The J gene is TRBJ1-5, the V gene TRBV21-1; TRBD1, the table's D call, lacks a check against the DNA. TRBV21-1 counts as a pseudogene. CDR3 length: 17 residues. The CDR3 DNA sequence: TGTGCCAGCAGCAAAGGGCGGAAGGGGCCTTACAATCAGCCCCAGCATTTT. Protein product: CASSKGRKGPYNQPQHF.

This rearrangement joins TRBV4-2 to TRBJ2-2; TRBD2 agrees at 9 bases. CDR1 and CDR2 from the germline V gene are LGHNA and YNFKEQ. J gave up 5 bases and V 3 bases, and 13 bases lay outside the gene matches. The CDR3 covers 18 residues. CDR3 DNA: TGTGCCAGCAGCCAGGACTTTAGCGGGAGTCCTCTAACCGGGGAGCTGTTTTTT. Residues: CASSQDFSGSPLTGELFF.

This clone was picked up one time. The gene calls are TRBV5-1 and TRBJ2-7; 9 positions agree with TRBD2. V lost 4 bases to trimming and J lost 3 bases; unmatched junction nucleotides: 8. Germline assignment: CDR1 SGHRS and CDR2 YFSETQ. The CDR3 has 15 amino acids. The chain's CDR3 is CASSPNLAGYYEQYF. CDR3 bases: TGCGCCAGCAGCCCCAACCTAGCGGGATACTACGAGCAGTACTTC. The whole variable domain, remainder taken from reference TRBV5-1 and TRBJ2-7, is KAGVTQTPRYLIKTRGQQVTLSCSPISGHRSVSWYQQTPGQGLQFLFEYFSETQRNKGNFPGRFSGRQFSNSRSEMNVSTLELGDSALYLCASSPNLAGYYEQYFGPGTRLTVT.

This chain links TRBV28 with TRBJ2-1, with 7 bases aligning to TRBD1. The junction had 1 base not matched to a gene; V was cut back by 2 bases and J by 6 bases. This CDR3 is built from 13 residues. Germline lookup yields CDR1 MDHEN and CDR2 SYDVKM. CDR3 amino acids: CASSLNRGNEQFF. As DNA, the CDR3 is TGTGCCAGCAGTTTAAACAGGGGCAATGAGCAGTTCTTC.

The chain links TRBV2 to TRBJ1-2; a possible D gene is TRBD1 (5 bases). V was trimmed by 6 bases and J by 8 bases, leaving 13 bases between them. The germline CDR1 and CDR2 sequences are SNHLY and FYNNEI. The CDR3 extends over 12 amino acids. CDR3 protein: CASRGDSDGYTF. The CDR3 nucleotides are TGTGCCAGCAGGGGGGATTCGGACGGCTACACCTTC.

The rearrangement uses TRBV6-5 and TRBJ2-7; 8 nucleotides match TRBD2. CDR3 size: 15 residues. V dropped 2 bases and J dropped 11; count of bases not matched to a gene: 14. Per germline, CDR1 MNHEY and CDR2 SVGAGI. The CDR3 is CASSYGGSGSGREYF. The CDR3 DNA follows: TGTGCCAGCAGTTACGGCGGGAGCGGGAGTGGGCGAGAGTACTTC.

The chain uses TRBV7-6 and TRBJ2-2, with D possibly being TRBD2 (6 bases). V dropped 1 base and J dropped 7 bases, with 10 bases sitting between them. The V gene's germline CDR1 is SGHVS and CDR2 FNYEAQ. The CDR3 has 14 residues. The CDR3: CASSLGGTYGELFF. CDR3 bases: TGTGCCAGCAGCTTAGGCGGGACTTACGGGGAGCTGTTTTTT.

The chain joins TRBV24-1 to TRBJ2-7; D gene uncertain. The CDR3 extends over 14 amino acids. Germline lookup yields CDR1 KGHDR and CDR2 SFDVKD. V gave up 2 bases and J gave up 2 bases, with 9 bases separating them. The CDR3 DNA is TGTGCCACCAGTGATTCGCTCATTCCCTACGAGCAGTACTTC. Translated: CATSDSLIPYEQYF.

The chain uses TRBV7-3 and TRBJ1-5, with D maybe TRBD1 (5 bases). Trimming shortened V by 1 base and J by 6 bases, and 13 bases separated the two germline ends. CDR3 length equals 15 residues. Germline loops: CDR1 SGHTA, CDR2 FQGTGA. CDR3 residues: CASSLITRESQPQHF. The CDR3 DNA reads TGTGCCAGCAGCTTAATTACCAGGGAGAGTCAGCCCCAGCATTTT.

CDR3 protein: CASSPPGRRTDTQYF. In DNA, the CDR3 is TGTGCCAGCTCACCACCAGGGAGGAGGACAGATACGCAGTATTTT. The rearrangement joins TRBV18 to TRBJ2-3; maybe TRBD2 (6 bases). CDR1 is KGHSH and CDR2 is LQKENI in the germline V gene. CDR3 length equals 15 residues. V was shortened by 0 bases and J by 3 bases, with 10 bases between the two germline ends.

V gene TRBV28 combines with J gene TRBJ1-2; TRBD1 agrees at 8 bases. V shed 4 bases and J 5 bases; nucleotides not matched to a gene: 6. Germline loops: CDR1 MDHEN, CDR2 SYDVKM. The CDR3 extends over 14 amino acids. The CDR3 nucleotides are TGTGCCAGCAGTTCAGGGGGCGGTCAATATGGCTACACCTTC. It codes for CASSSGGGQYGYTF.

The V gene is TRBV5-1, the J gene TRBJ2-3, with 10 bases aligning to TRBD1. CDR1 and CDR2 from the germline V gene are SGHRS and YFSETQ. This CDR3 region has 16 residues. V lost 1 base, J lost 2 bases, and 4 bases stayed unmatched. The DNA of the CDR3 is TGCGCCAGCAGCTTGATGACAGGGGGCTTCACAGATACGCAGTATTTT. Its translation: CASSLMTGGFTDTQYF.

CDR3 sequence: CASSLGSSGFVYEQFF. The CDR3 DNA sequence: TGTGCCAGCAGCTTGGGGTCTAGCGGTTTCGTCTATGAGCAGTTCTTC. The chain has TRBV5-6 and TRBJ2-1; 7 nucleotides match TRBD2. V lost 0 bases and J lost 8; bases outside the gene matches: 11. The CDR3 loop spans 16 amino acids. From germline, CDR1 is SGHDT and CDR2 YYEEEE.

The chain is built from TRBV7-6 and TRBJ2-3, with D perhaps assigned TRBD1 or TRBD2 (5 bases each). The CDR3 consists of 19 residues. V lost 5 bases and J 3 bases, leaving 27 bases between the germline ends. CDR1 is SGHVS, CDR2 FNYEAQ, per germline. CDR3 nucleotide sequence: TGTGCCAGCAGCCCACCCGGGACCTCTACCCGCCTGCGTACAGATACGCAGTATTTT. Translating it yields CASSPPGTSTRLRTDTQYF.

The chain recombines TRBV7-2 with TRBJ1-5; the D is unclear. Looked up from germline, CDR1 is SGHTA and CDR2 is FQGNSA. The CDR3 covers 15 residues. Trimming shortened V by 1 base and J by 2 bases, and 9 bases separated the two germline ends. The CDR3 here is CASSLVPRGNQPQHF. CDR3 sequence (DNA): TGTGCCAGCAGCTTAGTTCCCCGGGGCAATCAGCCCCAGCATTTT.

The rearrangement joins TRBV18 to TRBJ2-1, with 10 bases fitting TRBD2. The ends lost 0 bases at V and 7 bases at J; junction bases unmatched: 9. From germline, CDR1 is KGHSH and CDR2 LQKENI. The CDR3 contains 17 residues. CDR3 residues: CASSPPGLAGAKNEQFF. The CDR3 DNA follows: TGTGCCAGCTCACCACCGGGGCTAGCGGGGGCCAAAAATGAGCAGTTCTTC.

CDR3 nucleotides: TGTGCCAGCTCACTCACTAGCCGGGACTACGAGCAGTACTTC. As protein: CASSLTSRDYEQYF. The chain joins TRBV18 to TRBJ2-7; possibly TRBD2 for D (6 bases). With 4 bases removed from V and 3 bases from J, the gap between germline ends came to 13 bases. Germline loops: CDR1 KGHSH, CDR2 LQKENI. CDR3 length equals 14 residues.

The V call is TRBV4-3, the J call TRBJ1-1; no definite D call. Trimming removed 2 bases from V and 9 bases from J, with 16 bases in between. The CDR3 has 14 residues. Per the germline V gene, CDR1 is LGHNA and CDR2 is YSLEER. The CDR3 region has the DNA TGCGCCAGCAGCCAATTACAGCAGAGAGGGAAAGCTTTCTTT. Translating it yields CASSQLQQRGKAFF.

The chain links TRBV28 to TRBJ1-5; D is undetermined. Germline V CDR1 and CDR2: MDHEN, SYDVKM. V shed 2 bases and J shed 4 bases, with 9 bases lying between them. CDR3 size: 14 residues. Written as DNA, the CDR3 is TGTGCCAGCAGTTTAGGGTTTAGGAATCAGCCCCAGCATTTT. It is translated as CASSLGFRNQPQHF.

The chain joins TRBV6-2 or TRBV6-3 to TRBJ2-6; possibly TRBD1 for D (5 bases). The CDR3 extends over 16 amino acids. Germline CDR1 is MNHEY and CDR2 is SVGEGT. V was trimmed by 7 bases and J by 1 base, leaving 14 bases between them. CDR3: CASNPHRGSGANVLTF. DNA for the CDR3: TGTGCCAGCAACCCACATAGGGGATCTGGGGCCAACGTCCTGACTTTC.

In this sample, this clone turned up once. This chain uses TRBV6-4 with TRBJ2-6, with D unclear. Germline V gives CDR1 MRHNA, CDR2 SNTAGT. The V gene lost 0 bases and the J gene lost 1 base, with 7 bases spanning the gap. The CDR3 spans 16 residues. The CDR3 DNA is TGTGCCAGCAGTGACTCGGCCGAATCTGGGGCCAACGTCCTGACTTTC. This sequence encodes CASSDSAESGANVLTF.

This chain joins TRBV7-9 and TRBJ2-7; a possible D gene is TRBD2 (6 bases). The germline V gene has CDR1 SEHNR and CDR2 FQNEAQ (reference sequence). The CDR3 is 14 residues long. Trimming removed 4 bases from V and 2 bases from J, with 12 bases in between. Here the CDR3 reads CASSSGTRTYEQYF. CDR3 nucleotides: TGTGCCAGCAGCTCAGGGACTCGGACCTACGAGCAGTACTTC.

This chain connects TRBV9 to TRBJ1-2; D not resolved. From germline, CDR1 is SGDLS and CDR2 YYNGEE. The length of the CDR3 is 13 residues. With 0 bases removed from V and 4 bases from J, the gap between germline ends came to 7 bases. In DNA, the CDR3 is TGTGCCAGCAGCGTAGTACCAGCCTATGGCTACACCTTC. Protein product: CASSVVPAYGYTF.

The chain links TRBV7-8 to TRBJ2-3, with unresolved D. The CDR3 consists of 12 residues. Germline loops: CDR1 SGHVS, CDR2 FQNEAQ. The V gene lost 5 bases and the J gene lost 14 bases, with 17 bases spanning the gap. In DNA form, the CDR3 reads TGTGCCAGCAGCCCTCGAGAGGCCAGTTGGTATTTT. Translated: CASSPREASWYF.

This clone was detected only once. CDR3 sequence reads: CASSPYAGGGYNEQFF. DNA for the CDR3: TGTGCCAGCAGCCCCTACGCGGGAGGCGGTTACAATGAGCAGTTCTTC. This sequence joins TRBV3-1 (or the pseudogene TRBV3-2) and TRBJ2-1; 8 nucleotides match TRBD2. The CDR3 consists of 16 residues. In germline, CDR1 is LGHDT, CDR2 YNNKEL (reference sequence). J lost 4 bases, V lost 4 bases, and 9 bases had no gene match.

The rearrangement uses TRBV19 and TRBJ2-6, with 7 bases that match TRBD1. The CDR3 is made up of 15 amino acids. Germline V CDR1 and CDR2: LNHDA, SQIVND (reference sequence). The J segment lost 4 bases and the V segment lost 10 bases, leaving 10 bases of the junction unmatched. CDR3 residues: CATTRTGSGANVLTF. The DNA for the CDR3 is TGTGCCACTACGAGGACAGGATCGGGGGCCAACGTCCTGACTTTC.

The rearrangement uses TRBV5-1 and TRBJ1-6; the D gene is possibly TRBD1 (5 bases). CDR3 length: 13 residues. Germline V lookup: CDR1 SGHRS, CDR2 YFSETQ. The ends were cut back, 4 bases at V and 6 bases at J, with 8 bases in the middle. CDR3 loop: CASSVDSNSPLHF. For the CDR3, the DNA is TGCGCCAGCAGCGTTGACAGTAATTCACCCCTCCACTTT. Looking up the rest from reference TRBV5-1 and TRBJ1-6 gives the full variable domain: KAGVTQTPRYLIKTRGQQVTLSCSPISGHRSVSWYQQTPGQGLQFLFEYFSETQRNKGNFPGRFSGRQFSNSRSEMNVSTLELGDSALYLCASSVDSNSPLHFGNGTRLTVT.

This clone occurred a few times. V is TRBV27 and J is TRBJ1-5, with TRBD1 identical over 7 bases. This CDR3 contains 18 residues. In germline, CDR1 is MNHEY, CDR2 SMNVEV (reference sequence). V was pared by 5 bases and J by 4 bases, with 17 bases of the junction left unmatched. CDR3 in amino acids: CASSQLRGKSSPNQPQHF. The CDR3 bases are TGTGCCAGCAGTCAACTCAGGGGGAAGAGTTCTCCAAATCAGCCCCAGCATTTT.

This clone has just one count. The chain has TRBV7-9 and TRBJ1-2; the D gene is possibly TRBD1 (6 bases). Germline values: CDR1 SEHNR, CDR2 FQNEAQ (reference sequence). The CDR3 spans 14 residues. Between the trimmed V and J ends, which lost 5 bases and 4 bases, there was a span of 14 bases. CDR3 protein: CASSPGAGAYGYTF. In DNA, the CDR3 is TGTGCCAGCAGCCCTGGTGCAGGGGCCTATGGCTACACCTTC. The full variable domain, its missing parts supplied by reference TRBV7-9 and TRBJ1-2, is DTGVSQNPRHKITKRGQNVTFRCDPISEHNRLYWYRQTLGQGPEFLTYFQNEAQLEKSRLLSDRFSAERPKGSFSTLEIQRTEQGDSAMYLCASSPGAGAYGYTFGSGTRLTVV.

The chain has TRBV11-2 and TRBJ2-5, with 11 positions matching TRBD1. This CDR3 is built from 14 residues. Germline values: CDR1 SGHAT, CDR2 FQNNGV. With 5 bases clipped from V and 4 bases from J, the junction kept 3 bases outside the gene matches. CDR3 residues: CASSPGTGGETQYF. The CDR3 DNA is TGTGCCAGCAGCCCAGGGACAGGGGGAGAGACCCAGTACTTC.